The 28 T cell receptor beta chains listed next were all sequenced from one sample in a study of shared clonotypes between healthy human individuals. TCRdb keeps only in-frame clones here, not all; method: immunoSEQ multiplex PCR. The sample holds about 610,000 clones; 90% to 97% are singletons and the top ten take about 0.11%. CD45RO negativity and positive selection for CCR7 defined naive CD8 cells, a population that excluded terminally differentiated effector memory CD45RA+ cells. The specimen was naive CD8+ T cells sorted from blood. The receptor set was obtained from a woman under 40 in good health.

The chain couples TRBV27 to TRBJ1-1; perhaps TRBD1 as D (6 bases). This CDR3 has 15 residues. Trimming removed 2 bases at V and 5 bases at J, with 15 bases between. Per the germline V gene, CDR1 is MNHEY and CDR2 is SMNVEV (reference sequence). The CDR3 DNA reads TGTGCCAGCAGTTTACAGGAGGGGGGGGAGACTGAAGCTTTCTTT. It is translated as CASSLQEGGETEAFF.

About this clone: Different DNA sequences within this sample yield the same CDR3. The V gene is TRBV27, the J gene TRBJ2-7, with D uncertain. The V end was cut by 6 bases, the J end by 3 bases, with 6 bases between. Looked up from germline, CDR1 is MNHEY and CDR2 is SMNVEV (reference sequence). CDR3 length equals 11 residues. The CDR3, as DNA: TGTGCCAGCAGGTCGGGCTACGAGCAGTACTTC. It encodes CASRSGYEQYF.

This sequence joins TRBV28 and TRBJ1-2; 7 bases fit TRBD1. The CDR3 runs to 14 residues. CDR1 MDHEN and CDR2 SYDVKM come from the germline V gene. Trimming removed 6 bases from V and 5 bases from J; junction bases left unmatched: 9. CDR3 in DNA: TGTGCCAGCAGAAGCGAGGGGGCTAGGTATGGCTACACCTTC. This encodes CASRSEGARYGYTF.

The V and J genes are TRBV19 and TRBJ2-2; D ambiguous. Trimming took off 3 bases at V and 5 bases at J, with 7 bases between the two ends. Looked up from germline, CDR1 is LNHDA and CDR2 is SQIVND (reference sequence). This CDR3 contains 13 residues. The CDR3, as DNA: TGTGCCAGTAGTATTACAACTACCGGGGAGCTGTTTTTT. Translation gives CASSITTTGELFF.

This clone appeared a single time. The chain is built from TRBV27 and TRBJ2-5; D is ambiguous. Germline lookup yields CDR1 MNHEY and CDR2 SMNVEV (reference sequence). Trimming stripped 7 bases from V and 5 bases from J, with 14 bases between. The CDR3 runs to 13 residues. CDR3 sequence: CASKSGVRETQYF. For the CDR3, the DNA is TGTGCCAGCAAATCAGGCGTCCGGGAGACCCAGTACTTC.

CDR3 region: CASSQLAEPYEQYF. CDR3 nucleotides: TGTGCCAGCAGCCAACTAGCGGAACCCTACGAGCAGTACTTC. This chain links TRBV13 with TRBJ2-7, with 8 bases fitting TRBD2. Germline CDR1 PRHDT, CDR2 FYEKMQ (reference sequence). There are 14 residues in the CDR3. With V trimmed by 5 bases and J by 2 bases, 5 bases remained unmatched.

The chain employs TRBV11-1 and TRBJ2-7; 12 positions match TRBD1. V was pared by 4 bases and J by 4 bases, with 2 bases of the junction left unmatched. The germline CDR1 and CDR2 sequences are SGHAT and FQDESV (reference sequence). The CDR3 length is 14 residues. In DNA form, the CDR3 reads TGTGCCAGCAGCTCGGGACAGGGGGCGTACGAGCAGTACTTC. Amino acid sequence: CASSSGQGAYEQYF.

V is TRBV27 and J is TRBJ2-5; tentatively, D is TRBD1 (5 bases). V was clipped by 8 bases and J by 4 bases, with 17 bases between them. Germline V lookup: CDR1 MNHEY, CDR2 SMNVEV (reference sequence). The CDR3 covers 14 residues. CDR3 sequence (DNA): TGTGCCAGCCTCCAGTTAGGGGTCTTAGAGACCCAGTACTTC. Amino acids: CASLQLGVLETQYF.

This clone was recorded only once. The chain's CDR3 is CASREATQYF. The CDR3 DNA reads TGCGCCAGCAGAGAGGCTACGCAGTATTTT. The rearrangement links TRBV10-2 to TRBJ2-3; D call uncertain. The germline V gene encodes CDR1 WSHSY and CDR2 SAAADI. The V end was cut by 6 bases, the J end by 8 bases, with 6 bases between. CDR3 length equals 10 residues.

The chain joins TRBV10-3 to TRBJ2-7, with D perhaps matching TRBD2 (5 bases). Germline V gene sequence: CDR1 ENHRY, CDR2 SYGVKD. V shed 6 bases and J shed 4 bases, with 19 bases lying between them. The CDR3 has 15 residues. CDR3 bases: TGTGCCATCAGCCGACGGGTAGCGAGCAATTACGAGCAGTACTTC. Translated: CAISRRVASNYEQYF.

CDR3 in amino acids: CASSASLMLFF. The CDR3 DNA reads as TGTGCCAGCAGTGCCAGCCTAATGCTGTTTTTT. The J gene is TRBJ1-4, the V gene TRBV28; D is uncertain. Trimming left V 5 bases short and J 14 bases short, with 12 bases between. Germline CDR1 and CDR2: MDHEN and SYDVKM. The CDR3 spans 11 residues.

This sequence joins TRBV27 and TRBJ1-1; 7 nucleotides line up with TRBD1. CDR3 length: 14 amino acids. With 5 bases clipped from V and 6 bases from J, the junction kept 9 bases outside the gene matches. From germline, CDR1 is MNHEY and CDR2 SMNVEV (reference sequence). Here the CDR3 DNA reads TGTGCCAGCAGTGCCGACAGGGCTTGGGCTGAAGCTTTCTTT. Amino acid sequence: CASSADRAWAEAFF.

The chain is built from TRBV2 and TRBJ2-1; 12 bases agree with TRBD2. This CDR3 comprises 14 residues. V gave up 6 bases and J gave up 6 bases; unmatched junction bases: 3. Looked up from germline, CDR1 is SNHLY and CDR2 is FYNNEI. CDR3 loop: CASSRLAGANEQFF. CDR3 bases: TGTGCCAGCAGCAGACTAGCGGGAGCCAATGAGCAGTTCTTC.

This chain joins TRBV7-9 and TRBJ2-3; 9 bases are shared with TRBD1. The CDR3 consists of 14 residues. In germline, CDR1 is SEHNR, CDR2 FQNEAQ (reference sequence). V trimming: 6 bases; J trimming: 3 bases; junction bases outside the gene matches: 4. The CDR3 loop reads CASSTGGWTDTQYF. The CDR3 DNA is TGTGCCAGCAGTACAGGGGGCTGGACAGATACGCAGTATTTT.

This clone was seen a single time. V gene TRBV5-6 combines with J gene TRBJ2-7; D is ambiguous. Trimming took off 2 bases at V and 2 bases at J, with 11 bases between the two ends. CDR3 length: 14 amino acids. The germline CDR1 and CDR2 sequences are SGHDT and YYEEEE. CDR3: CASSFGDNPYEQYF. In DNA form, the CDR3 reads TGTGCCAGCAGCTTCGGAGACAACCCCTACGAGCAGTACTTC. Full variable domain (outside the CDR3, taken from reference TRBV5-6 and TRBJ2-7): DAGVTQSPTHLIKTRGQQVTLRCSPKSGHDTVSWYQQALGQGPQFIFQYYEEEERQRGNFPDRFSGHQFPNYSSELNVNALLLGDSALYLCASSFGDNPYEQYFGPGTRLTVT.

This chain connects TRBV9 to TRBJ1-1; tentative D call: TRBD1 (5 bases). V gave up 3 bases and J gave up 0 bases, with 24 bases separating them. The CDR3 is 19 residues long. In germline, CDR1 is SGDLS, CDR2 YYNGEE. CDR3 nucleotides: TGTGCCAGCAGCGGGGAAGGAGTAGTTTCAGGGTCCCTGAACACTGAAGCTTTCTTT. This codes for CASSGEGVVSGSLNTEAFF.

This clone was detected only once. CDR3: CASSPTAYEQYF. The CDR3 region has the DNA TGTGCCAGCAGCCCGACAGCCTACGAGCAGTACTTC. This rearrangement joins TRBV7-9 to TRBJ2-7; D perhaps matches TRBD1 (5 bases). Trimming left V 5 bases short and J 2 bases short, with 7 bases between. The CDR3 is 12 amino acids. Germline-derived CDR1 and CDR2 are SEHNR and FQNEAQ (reference sequence).

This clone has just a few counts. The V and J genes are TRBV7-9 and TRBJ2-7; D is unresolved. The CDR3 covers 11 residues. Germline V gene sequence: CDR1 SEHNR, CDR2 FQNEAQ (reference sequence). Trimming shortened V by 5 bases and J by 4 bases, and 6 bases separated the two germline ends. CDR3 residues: CASSTQYEQYF. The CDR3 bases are TGTGCCAGCAGCACTCAATACGAGCAGTACTTC.

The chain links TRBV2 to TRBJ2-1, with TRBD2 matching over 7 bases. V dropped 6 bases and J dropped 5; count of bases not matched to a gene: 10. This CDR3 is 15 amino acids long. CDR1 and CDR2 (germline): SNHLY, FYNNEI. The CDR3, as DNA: TGTGCCAGCAGCGTGCCCGGGGGGAGACACAATGAGCAGTTCTTC. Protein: CASSVPGGRHNEQFF.

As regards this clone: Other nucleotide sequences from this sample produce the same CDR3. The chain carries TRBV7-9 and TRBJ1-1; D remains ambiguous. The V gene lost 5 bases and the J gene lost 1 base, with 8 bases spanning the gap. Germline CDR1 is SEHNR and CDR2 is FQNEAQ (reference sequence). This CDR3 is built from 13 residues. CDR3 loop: CASSPGGNTEAFF. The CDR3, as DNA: TGTGCCAGCAGCCCGGGTGGGAACACTGAAGCTTTCTTT.

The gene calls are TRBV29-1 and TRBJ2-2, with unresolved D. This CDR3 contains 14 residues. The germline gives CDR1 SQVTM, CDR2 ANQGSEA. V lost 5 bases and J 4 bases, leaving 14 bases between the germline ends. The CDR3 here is CSVSRGLGTGELFF. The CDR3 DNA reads TGCAGCGTTTCTCGAGGATTGGGCACCGGGGAGCTGTTTTTT.

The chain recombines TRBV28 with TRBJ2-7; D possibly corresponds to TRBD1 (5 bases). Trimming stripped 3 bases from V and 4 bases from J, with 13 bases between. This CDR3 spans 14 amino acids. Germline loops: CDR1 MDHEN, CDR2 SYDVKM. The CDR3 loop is CASSFRGFGYEQYF. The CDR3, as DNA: TGTGCCAGCAGTTTTAGGGGTTTTGGGTACGAGCAGTACTTC.

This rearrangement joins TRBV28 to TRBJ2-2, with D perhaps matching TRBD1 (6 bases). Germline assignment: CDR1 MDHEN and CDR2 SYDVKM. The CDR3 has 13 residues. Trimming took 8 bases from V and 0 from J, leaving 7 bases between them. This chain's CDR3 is CASGTSNTGELFF. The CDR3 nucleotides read TGTGCCAGCGGGACATCGAACACCGGGGAGCTGTTTTTT.

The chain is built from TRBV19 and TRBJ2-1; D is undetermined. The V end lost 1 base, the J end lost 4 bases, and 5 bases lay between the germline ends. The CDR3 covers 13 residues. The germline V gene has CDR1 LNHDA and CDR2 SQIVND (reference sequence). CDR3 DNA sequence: TGTGCCAGTAGTATAGCGGGTTACAATGAGCAGTTCTTC. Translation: CASSIAGYNEQFF.

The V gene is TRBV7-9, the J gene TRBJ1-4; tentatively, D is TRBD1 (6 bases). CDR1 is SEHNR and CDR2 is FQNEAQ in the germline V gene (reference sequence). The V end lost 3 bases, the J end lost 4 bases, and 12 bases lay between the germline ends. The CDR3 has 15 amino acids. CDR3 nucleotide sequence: TGTGCCAGCAGCTTGTTACAGGGTGGTAATGAAAAACTGTTTTTT. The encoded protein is CASSLLQGGNEKLFF.

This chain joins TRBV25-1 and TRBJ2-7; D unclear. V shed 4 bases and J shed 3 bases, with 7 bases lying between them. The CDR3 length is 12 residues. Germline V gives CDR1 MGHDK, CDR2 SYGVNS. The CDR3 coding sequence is TGTGCCAGCAGTGGCTACTTCTACGAGCAGTACTTC. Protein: CASSGYFYEQYF.

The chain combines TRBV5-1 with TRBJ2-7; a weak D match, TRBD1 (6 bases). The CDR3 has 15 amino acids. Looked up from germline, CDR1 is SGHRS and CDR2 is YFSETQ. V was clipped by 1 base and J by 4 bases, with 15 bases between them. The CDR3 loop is CASSLNQGSQYEQYF. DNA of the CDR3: TGCGCCAGCAGCTTGAATCAGGGGTCCCAATACGAGCAGTACTTC. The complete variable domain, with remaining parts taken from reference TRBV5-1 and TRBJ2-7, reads KAGVTQTPRYLIKTRGQQVTLSCSPISGHRSVSWYQQTPGQGLQFLFEYFSETQRNKGNFPGRFSGRQFSNSRSEMNVSTLELGDSALYLCASSLNQGSQYEQYFGPGTRLTVT.

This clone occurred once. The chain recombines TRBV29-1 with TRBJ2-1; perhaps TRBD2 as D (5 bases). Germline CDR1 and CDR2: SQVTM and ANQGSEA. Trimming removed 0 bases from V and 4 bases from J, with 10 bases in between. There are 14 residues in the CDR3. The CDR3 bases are TGCAGCGTTGAAGACCCCGGACTGTACAATGAGCAGTTCTTC. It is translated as CSVEDPGLYNEQFF.